This T cell receptor (beta chain) was recorded in a study of response to subunit inactivated influenza vaccine. Study findings and constraints: Each seasonal flu vaccination may recruit only limited new T cells, authors suggested.

The V and J ends lost 3 bases and 3 bases respectively, with 13 bases between them. There are 15 residues in the CDR3. A single count supports this clonotype. Its specificity is unknown. One entry per CDR3 protein results from TCRdb running MiXCR on the RT-PCR reads. The sample holds fewer than 650,000 distinct CDR3 sequences; approximately 13% are singletons and the top ten take about an eighth. The chain employs TRBV12-3 or TRBV12-4 and TRBJ2-3; possible D gene TRBD2, 6 bases. The origin of this receptor is a man aged 50 or older who received an inactivated influenza vaccine. The material was PBMCs from blood, obtained 45 days after vaccination. The CDR3 bases are TGTGCCAGCAGTTTCTCCAGCGGGCTTACAGATACGCAGTATTTT. Residues: CASSFSSGLTDTQYF.